A selection of T cell receptor beta chains follows, all from one sample in a study of T cell responses to AZD1222 COVID-19 vaccine. TCRdb keeps only in-frame clones here, not all; method: immunoSEQ multiplex PCR. The sample lists over 95,000 clones; approximately 89% were seen once. The sample in question was peripheral blood, obtained 28 days after the second AZD1222 dose. The receptors derive from an adult who received the AZD1222 COVID-19 vaccine. Both conserved end residues are part of each CDR3. The D gene is left open where the match is weak. For some rows the clone size is stated as once, few or many, or as a class when expanded; others skip it.

j_gene: TRBJ2-3
abundance: -
d_gene: -
v_gene: TRBV4-1
CDR3aa: CASSRIVGTTDTQYF
CDR3nt: TGCGCCAGCAGCCGCATTGTCGGTACTACAGATACGCAGTATTTT

j_gene: TRBJ2-7
abundance: -
d_gene: -
v_gene: TRBV11-3
CDR3aa: CASSFRGGYEQYF
CDR3nt: TGTGCCAGCAGCTTCAGGGGAGGCTACGAGCAGTACTTC

j_gene: TRBJ2-1
abundance: once
d_gene: -
v_gene: TRBV3-1/TRBV3-2
CDR3aa: CASGGSGEQFF
CDR3nt: TGTGCCAGCGGGGGGAGTGGGGAGCAGTTCTTC

j_gene: TRBJ2-3
abundance: -
d_gene: TRBD2
v_gene: TRBV2
CDR3aa: CASSQLAPSTDTQYF
CDR3nt: TGTGCCAGCAGTCAACTAGCGCCAAGCACAGATACGCAGTATTTT

j_gene: TRBJ2-5
abundance: -
d_gene: TRBD2
v_gene: TRBV7-9
CDR3aa: CASSRDSGGETQYF
CDR3nt: TGTGCCAGCAGCCGGGACAGCGGGGGGGAGACCCAGTACTTC

j_gene: TRBJ1-1
abundance: -
d_gene: -
v_gene: TRBV29-1
CDR3aa: CSGERGSEAFF
CDR3nt: TGCAGCGGCGAGAGGGGGTCTGAAGCTTTCTTT

j_gene: TRBJ2-5
abundance: -
d_gene: TRBD2
v_gene: TRBV7-9
CDR3aa: CASSRGGLAGEYETQYF
CDR3nt: TGTGCCAGCAGCCGTGGGGGACTAGCGGGAGAATATGAGACCCAGTACTTC

j_gene: TRBJ2-7
abundance: -
d_gene: TRBD1
v_gene: TRBV13
CDR3aa: CASSRDRSYEQYF
CDR3nt: TGTGCCAGCAGCCGGGACAGATCCTACGAGCAGTACTTC

j_gene: TRBJ1-5
abundance: once
d_gene: -
v_gene: TRBV6-2/TRBV6-3
CDR3aa: CASSYPTWGQPQHF
CDR3nt: TGTGCCAGCAGTTACCCAACGTGGGGGCAGCCCCAGCATTTT

j_gene: TRBJ2-7
abundance: -
d_gene: -
v_gene: TRBV10-2
CDR3aa: CASSEVITAPYEQYF
CDR3nt: TGCGCCAGCAGCGAGGTGATTACCGCCCCCTACGAGCAGTACTTC

j_gene: TRBJ1-5
abundance: -
d_gene: -
v_gene: TRBV27
CDR3aa: CASSIGRAAPQHF
CDR3nt: TGTGCCAGCAGCATTGGACGGGCCGCGCCCCAGCATTTT

j_gene: TRBJ1-1
abundance: -
d_gene: -
v_gene: TRBV28
CDR3aa: CASSLGNTEAFF
CDR3nt: TGTGCCAGCAGTTTGGGGAACACTGAAGCTTTCTTT

j_gene: TRBJ2-7
abundance: -
d_gene: TRBD2
v_gene: TRBV29-1
CDR3aa: CSVEGDSSGIFEQYF
CDR3nt: TGCAGCGTTGAAGGAGATTCTAGCGGGATTTTCGAGCAGTACTTC

j_gene: TRBJ1-4
abundance: -
d_gene: -
v_gene: TRBV13
CDR3aa: CASSGLGEKLFF
CDR3nt: TGTGCCAGCAGCGGTTTAGGAGAAAAACTGTTTTTT

j_gene: TRBJ1-5
abundance: -
d_gene: TRBD1
v_gene: TRBV7-9
CDR3aa: CASSPDTGGSGQPQHF
CDR3nt: TGTGCCAGCAGCCCTGATACAGGGGGCTCGGGTCAGCCCCAGCATTTT

j_gene: TRBJ2-3
abundance: -
d_gene: -
v_gene: TRBV27
CDR3aa: CASSNAASTDTQYF
CDR3nt: TGTGCCAGCAGTAATGCGGCTAGCACAGATACGCAGTATTTT

j_gene: TRBJ1-6
abundance: -
d_gene: TRBD1
v_gene: TRBV2
CDR3aa: CASSEAGGQGISPLHF
CDR3nt: TGTGCCAGCAGTGAAGCTGGGGGACAGGGGATATCACCCCTCCACTTT

j_gene: TRBJ1-2
abundance: -
d_gene: -
v_gene: TRBV28
CDR3aa: CASSSGHSLNYGYTF
CDR3nt: TGTGCCAGCAGTTCGGGACATTCTTTAAACTATGGCTACACCTTC

j_gene: TRBJ2-4
abundance: -
d_gene: -
v_gene: TRBV11-2
CDR3aa: CASSSIRGAKNIQYF
CDR3nt: TGTGCCAGCAGCTCCATAAGGGGCGCGAAAAACATTCAGTACTTC

j_gene: TRBJ2-7
abundance: -
d_gene: TRBD1
v_gene: TRBV11-2
CDR3aa: CASSRATGQGTYEQYF
CDR3nt: TGTGCCAGCAGCCGCGCAACGGGACAGGGGACATACGAGCAGTACTTC

j_gene: TRBJ1-3
abundance: -
d_gene: -
v_gene: TRBV2
CDR3aa: CASSEWAASSGNTIYF
CDR3nt: TGTGCCAGCAGTGAATGGGCCGCCAGCTCTGGAAACACCATATATTTT

j_gene: TRBJ2-4
abundance: -
d_gene: TRBD1
v_gene: TRBV11-2
CDR3aa: CASSSRQGWNIQYF
CDR3nt: TGTGCCAGCAGCTCCCGACAGGGTTGGAACATTCAGTACTTC

j_gene: TRBJ2-3
abundance: -
d_gene: TRBD2
v_gene: TRBV23-1
CDR3aa: CASSQSGGSGTDTQYF
CDR3nt: TGCGCCAGCAGTCAATCGGGAGGGTCCGGCACAGATACGCAGTATTTT

j_gene: TRBJ2-7
abundance: -
d_gene: TRBD1
v_gene: TRBV18
CDR3aa: CASSLGTGEYEQYF
CDR3nt: TGTGCCAGCTCACTAGGGACAGGGGAGTACGAGCAGTACTTC

j_gene: TRBJ2-7
abundance: -
d_gene: -
v_gene: TRBV13
CDR3aa: CASSPGTVAYEQYF
CDR3nt: TGTGCCAGCAGCCCAGGGACGGTAGCCTACGAGCAGTACTTC